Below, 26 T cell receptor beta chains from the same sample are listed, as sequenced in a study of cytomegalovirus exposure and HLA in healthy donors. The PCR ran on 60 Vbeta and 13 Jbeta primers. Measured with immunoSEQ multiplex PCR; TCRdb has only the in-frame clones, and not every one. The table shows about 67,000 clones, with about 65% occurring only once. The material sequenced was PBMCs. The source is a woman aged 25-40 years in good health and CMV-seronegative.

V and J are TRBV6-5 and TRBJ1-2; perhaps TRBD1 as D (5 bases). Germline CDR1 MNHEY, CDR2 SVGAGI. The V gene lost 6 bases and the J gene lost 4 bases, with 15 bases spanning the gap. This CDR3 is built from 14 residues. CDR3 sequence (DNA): TGTGCCAGCAGGGGGTTAGACAGCTCCTATGGCTACACCTTC. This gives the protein CASRGLDSSYGYTF.

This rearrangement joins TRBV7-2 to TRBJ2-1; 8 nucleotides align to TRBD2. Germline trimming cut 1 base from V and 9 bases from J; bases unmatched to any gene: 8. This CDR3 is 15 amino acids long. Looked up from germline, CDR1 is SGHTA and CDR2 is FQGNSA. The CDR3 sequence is CASSLVGRGEVEQFF. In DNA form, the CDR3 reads TGTGCCAGCAGCTTAGTCGGGCGGGGGGAAGTTGAGCAGTTCTTC.

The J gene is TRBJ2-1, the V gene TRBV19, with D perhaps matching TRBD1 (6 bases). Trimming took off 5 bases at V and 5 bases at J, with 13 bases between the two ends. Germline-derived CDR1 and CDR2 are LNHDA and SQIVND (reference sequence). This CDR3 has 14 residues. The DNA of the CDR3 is TGTGCCAGTAGTCACCGGGACAAAAACAATGAGCAGTTCTTC. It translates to CASSHRDKNNEQFF.

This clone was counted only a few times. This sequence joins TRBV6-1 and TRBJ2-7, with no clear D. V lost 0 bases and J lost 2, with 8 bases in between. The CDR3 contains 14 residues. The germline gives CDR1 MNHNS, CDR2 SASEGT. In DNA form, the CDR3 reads TGTGCCAGCAGTGAAGCGCCTAGTCCCTACGAGCAGTACTTC. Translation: CASSEAPSPYEQYF.

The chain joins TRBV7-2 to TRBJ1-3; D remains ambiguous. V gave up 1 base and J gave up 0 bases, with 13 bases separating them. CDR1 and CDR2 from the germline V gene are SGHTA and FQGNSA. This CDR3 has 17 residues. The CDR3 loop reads CASSLERAGHSGNTIYF. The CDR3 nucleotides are TGTGCCAGCAGCTTAGAACGAGCAGGCCACTCTGGAAACACCATATATTTT.

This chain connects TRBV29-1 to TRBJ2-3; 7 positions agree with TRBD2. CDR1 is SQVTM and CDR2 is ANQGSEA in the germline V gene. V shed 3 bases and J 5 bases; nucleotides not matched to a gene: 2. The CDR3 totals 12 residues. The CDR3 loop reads CSVDREGDTQYF. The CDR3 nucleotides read TGCAGCGTTGACAGGGAGGGAGATACGCAGTATTTT.

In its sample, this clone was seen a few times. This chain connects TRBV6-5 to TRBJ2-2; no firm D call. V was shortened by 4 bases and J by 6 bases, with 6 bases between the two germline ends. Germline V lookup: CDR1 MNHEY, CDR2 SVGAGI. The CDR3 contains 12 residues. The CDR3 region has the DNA TGTGCCAGCAGTTTAGTGGCCGGGGAGCTGTTTTTT. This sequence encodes CASSLVAGELFF.

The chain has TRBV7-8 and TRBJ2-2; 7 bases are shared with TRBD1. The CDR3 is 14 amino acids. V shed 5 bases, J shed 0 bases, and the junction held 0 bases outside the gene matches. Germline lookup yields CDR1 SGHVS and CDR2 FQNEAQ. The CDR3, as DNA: TGTGCCAGCAGCGGGACAGCGAACACCGGGGAGCTGTTTTTT. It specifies CASSGTANTGELFF.

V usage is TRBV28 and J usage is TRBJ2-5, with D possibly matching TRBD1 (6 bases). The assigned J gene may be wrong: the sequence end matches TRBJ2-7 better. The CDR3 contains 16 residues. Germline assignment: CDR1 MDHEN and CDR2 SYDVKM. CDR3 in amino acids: CASREQGVRGSYEQYF. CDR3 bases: TGTGCCAGCAGAGAACAGGGCGTCCGGGGCTCCTACGAGCAGTACTTC.

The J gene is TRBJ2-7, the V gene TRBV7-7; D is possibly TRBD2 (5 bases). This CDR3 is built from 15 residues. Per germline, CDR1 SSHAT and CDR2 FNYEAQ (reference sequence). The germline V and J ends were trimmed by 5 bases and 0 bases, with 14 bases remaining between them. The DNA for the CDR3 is TGTGCCAGCAGCCTGAAAGAGGGCTACTCCTACGAGCAGTACTTC. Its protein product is CASSLKEGYSYEQYF.

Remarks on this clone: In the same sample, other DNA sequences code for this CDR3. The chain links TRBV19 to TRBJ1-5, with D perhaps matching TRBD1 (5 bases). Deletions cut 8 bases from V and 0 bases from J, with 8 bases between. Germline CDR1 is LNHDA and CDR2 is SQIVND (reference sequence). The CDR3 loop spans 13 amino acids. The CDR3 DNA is TGTGCCAGTTCGGGGGATAGCAATCAGCCCCAGCATTTT. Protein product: CASSGDSNQPQHF.

CDR3: CASRVGNSEQYF. For the CDR3, the DNA is TGTGCCAGCCGGGTCGGGAATTCCGAGCAGTACTTC. J is TRBJ2-7 and V is TRBV2; D possibly corresponds to TRBD2 (5 bases). The CDR3 has 12 amino acids. V gave up 8 bases and J gave up 6 bases, with 14 bases separating them. Per germline, CDR1 SNHLY and CDR2 FYNNEI.

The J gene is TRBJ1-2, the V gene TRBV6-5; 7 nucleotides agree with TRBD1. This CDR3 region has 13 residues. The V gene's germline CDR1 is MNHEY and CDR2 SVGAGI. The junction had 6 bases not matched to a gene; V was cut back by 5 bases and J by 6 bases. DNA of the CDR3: TGTGCCAGCAGTCCCCAGACAGGGCATGGCTACACCTTC. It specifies CASSPQTGHGYTF.

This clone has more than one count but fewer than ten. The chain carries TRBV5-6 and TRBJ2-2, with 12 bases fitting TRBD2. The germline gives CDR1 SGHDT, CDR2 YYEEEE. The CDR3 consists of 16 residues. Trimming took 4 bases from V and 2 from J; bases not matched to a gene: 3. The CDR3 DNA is TGTGCCAGCAGCAGACTAGCGGGGGTTAACACCGGGGAGCTGTTTTTT. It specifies CASSRLAGVNTGELFF.

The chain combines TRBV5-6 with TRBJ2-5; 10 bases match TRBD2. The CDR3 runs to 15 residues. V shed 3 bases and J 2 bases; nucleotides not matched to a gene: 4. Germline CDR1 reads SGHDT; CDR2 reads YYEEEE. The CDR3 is CASSSLAGAQETQYF. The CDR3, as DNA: TGTGCCAGCAGCTCCCTAGCGGGGGCACAAGAGACCCAGTACTTC.

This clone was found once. The CDR3 spells CASPQGGGINDEQFF. Here the CDR3 DNA reads TGTGCCAGCCCGCAGGGTGGGGGCATTAACGATGAGCAGTTCTTC. The chain employs TRBV7-3 and TRBJ2-1, with D possibly being TRBD1 (6 bases). The CDR3 spans 15 residues. In germline, CDR1 is SGHTA, CDR2 FQGTGA. Between the trimmed V and J ends, which lost 8 bases and 8 bases, there was a span of 22 bases.

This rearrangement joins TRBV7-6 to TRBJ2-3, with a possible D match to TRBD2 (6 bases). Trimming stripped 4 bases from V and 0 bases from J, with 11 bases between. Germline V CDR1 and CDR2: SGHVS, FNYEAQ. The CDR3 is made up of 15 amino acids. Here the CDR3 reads CASSSDYSSTDTQYF. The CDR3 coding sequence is TGTGCCAGCAGCTCGGACTATTCTAGCACAGATACGCAGTATTTT.

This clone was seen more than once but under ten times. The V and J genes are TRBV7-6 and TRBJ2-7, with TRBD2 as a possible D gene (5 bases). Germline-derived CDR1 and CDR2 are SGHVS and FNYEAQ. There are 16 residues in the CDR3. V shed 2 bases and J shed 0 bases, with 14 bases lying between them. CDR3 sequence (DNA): TGTGCCAGCAGCTTAATTGAGACGGCGGGCTCCTACGAGCAGTACTTC. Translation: CASSLIETAGSYEQYF.

The CDR3 coding sequence is TGTGCCAGCAGCGTAGGGGACAGGTGGTACGAGCAGTACTTC. Residues: CASSVGDRWYEQYF. V gene TRBV9 combines with J gene TRBJ2-7, with 8 bases aligning to TRBD1. V gave up 0 bases and J gave up 4 bases; unmatched junction bases: 3. The CDR3 spans 14 residues. Germline assignment: CDR1 SGDLS and CDR2 YYNGEE.

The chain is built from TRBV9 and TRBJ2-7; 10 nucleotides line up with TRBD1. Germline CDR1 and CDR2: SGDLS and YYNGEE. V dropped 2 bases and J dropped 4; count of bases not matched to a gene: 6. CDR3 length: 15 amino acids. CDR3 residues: CASSVSGQGWYEQYF. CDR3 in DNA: TGTGCCAGCAGCGTTTCGGGACAGGGGTGGTACGAGCAGTACTTC.

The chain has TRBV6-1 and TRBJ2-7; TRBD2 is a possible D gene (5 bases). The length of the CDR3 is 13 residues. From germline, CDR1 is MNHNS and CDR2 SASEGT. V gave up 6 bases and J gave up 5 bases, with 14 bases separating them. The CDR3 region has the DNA TGTGCCAGCAGCTCCGGGGTCCGCCACGAGCAGTACTTC. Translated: CASSSGVRHEQYF.

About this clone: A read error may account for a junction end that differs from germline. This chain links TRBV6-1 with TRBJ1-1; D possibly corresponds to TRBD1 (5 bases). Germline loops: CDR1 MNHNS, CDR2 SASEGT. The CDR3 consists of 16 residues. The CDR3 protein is CAGSEVSPTDNTEAFF. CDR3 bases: TGTGCCGGCAGTGAAGTTTCGCCGACAGACAACACTGAAGCTTTCTTT.

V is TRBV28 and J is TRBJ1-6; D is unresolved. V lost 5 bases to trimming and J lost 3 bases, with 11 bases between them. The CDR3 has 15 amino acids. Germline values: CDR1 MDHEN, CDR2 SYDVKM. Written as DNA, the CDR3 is TGTGCCAGCAGTCGAACCGGGATCTATAATTCACCCCTCCACTTT. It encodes CASSRTGIYNSPLHF.

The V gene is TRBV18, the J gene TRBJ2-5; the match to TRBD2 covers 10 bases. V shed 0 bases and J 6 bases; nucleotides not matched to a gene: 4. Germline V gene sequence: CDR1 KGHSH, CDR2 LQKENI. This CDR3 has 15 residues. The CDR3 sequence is CASSPPSGGSQTQYF. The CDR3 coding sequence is TGTGCCAGCTCACCACCTAGCGGGGGGAGTCAGACCCAGTACTTC.

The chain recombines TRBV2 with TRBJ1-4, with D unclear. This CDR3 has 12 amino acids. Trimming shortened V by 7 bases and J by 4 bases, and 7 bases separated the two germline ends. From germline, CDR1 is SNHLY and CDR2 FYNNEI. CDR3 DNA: TGTGCCAGCACTGATCTTAATGAAAAACTGTTTTTT. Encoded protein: CASTDLNEKLFF.

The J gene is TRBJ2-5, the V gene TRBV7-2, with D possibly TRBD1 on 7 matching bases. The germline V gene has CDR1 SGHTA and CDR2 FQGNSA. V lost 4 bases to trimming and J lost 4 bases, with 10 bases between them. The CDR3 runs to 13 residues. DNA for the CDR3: TGTGCCAGCAGCTCCCAGGGGGGAGAGACCCAGTACTTC. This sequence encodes CASSSQGGETQYF.